This TCR beta chain was found in a study of blood T cell repertoires in COVID-19. The wider study: Spain, Italy and the United States supplied samples that represented acute and convalescent COVID-19.

Original methodology: Estimates of nucleated cell counts were drawn from the amplification of reference gene primers. The method was immunoSEQ multiplex PCR; TCRdb's version includes in-frame clones alone and lacks a portion of them. The V and J calls and clone size are taken from that table; D and trimming were inferred from the DNA. The sample comprises 70,000 or so clones, just over 85% of which are singletons, and about a tenth rests with the top ten. The germline V gene has CDR1 SQVTM and CDR2 ANQGSEA. The germline V and J ends were trimmed by 5 bases and 2 bases, with 9 bases remaining between them. The CDR3 spans 12 residues.

Sequencing was done on a sample of peripheral blood. V is TRBV29-1 and J is TRBJ1-2; D might be TRBD1 (5 bases). The sequence derives from a man in his 70s with active or convalescent COVID-19. The CDR3 sequence: CSVLGGNYGYTF. In DNA form, the CDR3 reads TGCAGCGTTTTGGGGGGGAACTATGGCTACACCTTC.